The source of this T cell receptor (beta chain) is a study of CD8 T cells in ankylosing spondylitis (dated 2017 in TCRdb). For the study in its entirety: T cell receptor beta repertoires were profiled in healthy donors and ankylosing spondylitis patients so that disease-linked TCR variants could be found. Peripheral blood was sampled, and synovial fluid was also collected from ankylosing spondylitis patients. The full study cohort comprised about 24 ankylosing spondylitis patients and around 100 healthy donors. Here is what the overall study found, with its caveats: A TCR beta motif made up of several highly homologous amino acid variants appeared to be characteristic of blood from ankylosing spondylitis patients. Significant enrichment of the disease-linked clones was reported in matched synovial fluid samples from ankylosing spondylitis patients. The disease-linked clones had a CD8+ phenotype and were found at relatively low frequencies in peripheral blood. Some motif variants were previously reported in synovial fluid and blood of reactive arthritis patients, suggesting common disease-initiation mechanisms.

To note about this clonotype: Its antigen target is currently unknown. Per-nucleotide qualities are absent, and no much larger clonotype sits a single base away.

Reading from cysteine to phenylalanine, the CDR3 counts 14 amino acids. Left in the record is the CDR3 DNA by itself, 42 bases read in frame from the first base. The data were produced on an Illumina HiSeq 2500. Quantitative 5'-RACE with molecular barcodes was used to prepare TCR beta libraries. As for the original processing: To identify disease-linked TCR variants, a new computational method was used, one built on a probabilistic model of VDJ rearrangement. TCRdb reprocessed the public reads (quality trimming at Q25 with fastp, clone calling with MiXCR) and kept in-frame beta chains. Merged by CDR3 protein, the rows form single entries marked with the most common genes and DNA. TCRdb's processing, not the study's, gives the V and J calls here. In this sample the table shows roughly 440,000 distinct CDR3 sequences, roughly a sixth of which occur a single time. The ten largest account for just over 1% of the sample.

The sequenced sample consisted of blood, either unsorted or a sorted T cell fraction (not recorded which). The sequence is built from TRBV21-1 and TRBJ2-7; the table's TRBD1 call for D was not verified on the DNA. TRBV21-1 is classified as a pseudogene. The clonotype comes from a male donor with ankylosing spondylitis. The CDR3 reads CASSMGRGPYEQYF. The DNA reads as follows: TGTGCCAGCAGCATGGGCAGGGGTCCCTACGAGCAGTACTTC.